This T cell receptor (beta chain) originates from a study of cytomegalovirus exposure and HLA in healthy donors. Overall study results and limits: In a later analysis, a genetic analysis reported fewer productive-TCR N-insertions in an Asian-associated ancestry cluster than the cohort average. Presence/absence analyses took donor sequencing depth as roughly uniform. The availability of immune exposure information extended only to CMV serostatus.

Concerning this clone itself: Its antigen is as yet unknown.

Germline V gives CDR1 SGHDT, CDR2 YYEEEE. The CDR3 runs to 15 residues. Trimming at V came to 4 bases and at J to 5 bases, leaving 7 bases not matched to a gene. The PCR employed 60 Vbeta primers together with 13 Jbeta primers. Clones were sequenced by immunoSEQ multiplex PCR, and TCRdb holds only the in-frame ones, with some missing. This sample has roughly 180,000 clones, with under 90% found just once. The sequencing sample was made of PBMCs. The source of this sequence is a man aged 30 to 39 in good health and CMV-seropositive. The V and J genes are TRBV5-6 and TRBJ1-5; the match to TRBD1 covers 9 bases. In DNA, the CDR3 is TGTGCCAGCAGCGCTGGGACAGGGTGGGATCAGCCCCAGCATTTT. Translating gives CASSAGTGWDQPQHF.